A selection of T cell receptor beta chains follows, all from one sample in a study of human thymus T cells. The method was immunoSEQ multiplex PCR; TCRdb's version includes in-frame clones alone and lacks a portion of them. This sample yields under 95,000 clones, of which roughly 94% are seen a single time; about 0.03% belongs to the top ten. The sequenced sample was thymus tissue. Every receptor here comes from a girl under three years old with a congenital heart defect but otherwise immunologically healthy. Each CDR3 is given with its conserved first and last residue. D genes are given only for firm matches. Clone size, where shown, is once, few, many, or a class for clones that have expanded.

>TRBJ2-5|TRBV7-2|TRBD2|-
CASSPPCTSGSLVTQYF
TGTGCCAGCAGCCCCCCCTGTACTAGCGGGAGTTTGGTGACCCAGTACTTC
>TRBJ2-5|TRBV25-1|-|-
CASSDRVNQETQYF
TGTGCCAGCAGTGATCGCGTAAACCAAGAGACCCAGTACTTC
>TRBJ2-7|TRBV18|TRBD2|-
CASSPSSGRMKRRAYEQYF
TGTGCCAGCTCACCTTCTAGCGGGAGAATGAAACGTAGGGCCTACGAGCAGTACTTC
>TRBJ1-4|TRBV19|TRBD1|-
CASRRTGDLEKLFF
TGTGCCAGTAGACGAACAGGGGATTTGGAAAAACTGTTTTTT
>TRBJ2-2|TRBV4-1|-|-
CASSRRSDRHTGELFF
TGCGCCAGCAGCCGACGTAGTGACAGGCACACCGGGGAGCTGTTTTTT
>TRBJ1-5|TRBV2|-|-
CASSEVRESGTLYSNQPQHF
TGTGCCAGCAGTGAAGTGAGGGAATCAGGGACCTTATATAGCAATCAGCCCCAGCATTTT
>TRBJ2-2|TRBV10-3|TRBD2|once
CAISESEKREWRTGELFF
TGTGCCATCAGTGAGTCGGAAAAGCGGGAGTGGAGGACCGGGGAGCTGTTTTTT
>TRBJ2-1|TRBV11-2|TRBD2|-
CASSLQAGPYNEQFF
TGTGCCAGCAGCTTACAAGCGGGGCCCTACAATGAGCAGTTCTTC
>TRBJ2-7|TRBV12-5|-|-
CASGLAGTRTYEQYF
TGTGCTAGTGGTTTGGCCGGGACACGGACCTACGAGCAGTACTTC
>TRBJ2-5|TRBV5-1|-|-
CASSLGTAPGETQYF
TGCGCCAGCAGCTTGGGTACAGCCCCGGGGGAGACCCAGTACTTC
>TRBJ2-7|TRBV7-9|TRBD2|-
CASSPQPPPTSGNYEQYF
TGTGCCAGCAGCCCGCAGCCCCCCCCGACTAGCGGAAACTACGAGCAGTACTTC